This T cell receptor (beta chain) came from a study of blood T cell repertoires in COVID-19. The overall study: The origin of the acute and convalescent COVID-19 samples was the United States, Italy and Spain. The analysed material was cDNA or gDNA that came from T cells, B-cell-depleted T cells, or PBMCs.

The germline V gene encodes CDR1 MNHNY and CDR2 SVGAGI (reference sequence). This CDR3 contains 15 residues. Trimming cost V 5 bases and J 2 bases; bases outside gene matches: 6. As handled by the study authors: By means of reference gene primer amplification, nucleated cell counts were estimated. Libraries were prepared by immunoSEQ multiplex PCR; TCRdb keeps only in-frame clonotypes and omits some of them. V, J and clone size are those of that table, while D and trimming were read from the DNA. The table records about 150,000 clones, about 80% of them present only once. This chain links TRBV6-6 with TRBJ2-5; 9 bases agree with TRBD2. Input material: peripheral blood. This clonotype was sampled from an elderly woman with acute or convalescent COVID-19. As DNA, the CDR3 is TGTGCCAGCAGTAATAGCGGGGGACCACAAGAGACCCAGTACTTC. This translates into CASSNSGGPQETQYF.